Below are 15 T cell receptor beta chains sequenced from a single sample in a study of blood T cell repertoires in COVID-19 (dated by TCRdb to the early 2020s). Library preparation used the immunoSEQ multiplex PCR assay. TCRdb limited this immuneACCESS table to in-frame rearrangements with V and J called. A share of clones is missing; checked studies link under half to unresolved V genes, and the rest is unexplained. Present in this sample are about 140,000 clones, around nine tenths of which were seen just once. The top ten constitute 5% to 6% of the sample. The material sequenced was peripheral blood. The receptor source for this set is a human donor in a cohort sampled during active COVID-19.

This rearrangement joins TRBV5-1 to TRBJ1-2; D uncertain. The V end was cut by 4 bases, the J end by 4 bases, with 14 bases between. This CDR3 comprises 14 residues. CDR1 and CDR2 (germline): SGHRS, YFSETQ. CDR3 sequence reads: CASSTWTSSYGYTF. CDR3 in DNA: TGCGCCAGCAGCACCTGGACTTCTTCCTATGGCTACACCTTC.

Here the CDR3 reads CASRAPGTGTTGELFF. Written as DNA, the CDR3 is TGTGCCAGTAGGGCCCCCGGGACAGGGACGACCGGGGAGCTGTTTTTT. The rearrangement links TRBV19 to TRBJ2-2; 9 bases line up with TRBD1. Germline loops: CDR1 LNHDA, CDR2 SQIVND (reference sequence). The CDR3 is 16 residues long. The V and J ends lost 6 bases and 5 bases, in that order; junction bases with no gene match: 10.

The V gene is TRBV5-1, the J gene TRBJ2-5; 9 bases fit TRBD1. The CDR3 loop spans 13 amino acids. Germline loops: CDR1 SGHRS, CDR2 YFSETQ. Trimming at V came to 4 bases and at J to 4 bases, leaving 2 bases not matched to a gene. The CDR3 reads CASSEGQGETQYF. The CDR3 nucleotides are TGCGCCAGCAGCGAGGGACAGGGAGAGACCCAGTACTTC.

The CDR3 bases are TGTGCCAGCAGTCCCCTCTATGAGCAGTTCTTC. This encodes CASSPLYEQFF. This chain joins TRBV28 and TRBJ2-1; D is uncertain. Trimming stripped 5 bases from V and 8 bases from J, with 7 bases between. The germline V gene has CDR1 MDHEN and CDR2 SYDVKM. The CDR3 spans 11 residues.

This chain joins TRBV13 and TRBJ1-1, with 7 bases identical to TRBD1. Germline V gene sequence: CDR1 PRHDT, CDR2 FYEKMQ (reference sequence). The CDR3 spans 14 residues. The ends lost 8 bases at V and 6 bases at J; junction bases unmatched: 12. The CDR3 sequence is CASSYTGEGAEAFF. CDR3 coding DNA: TGTGCCAGCTCTTATACAGGGGAAGGGGCTGAAGCTTTCTTT.

This rearrangement joins TRBV3-1 (or the pseudogene TRBV3-2) to TRBJ2-1; 7 positions agree with TRBD2. This CDR3 contains 16 residues. Germline CDR1 and CDR2: LGHDT and YNNKEL (reference sequence). After removal of 5 bases from V and 5 bases from J, the junction contained 12 bases not matched to a gene. The CDR3 reads CASSSRAGRGHNEQFF. Written as DNA, the CDR3 is TGTGCCAGCAGCTCACGCGCAGGGAGGGGACACAATGAGCAGTTCTTC.

This clone was counted a single time. V gene TRBV5-3 combines with J gene TRBJ2-3, with a tentative D call TRBD1 (5 bases). TRBV5-3 is an ORF; its function is uncertain. CDR3 length: 15 amino acids. V gave up 4 bases and J gave up 0 bases, with 12 bases separating them. The CDR3 coding sequence is TGTGCCAGAAGCCCAAAATACAGGAGCACAGATACGCAGTATTTT. Amino acid sequence: CARSPKYRSTDTQYF.

The gene calls are TRBV7-2 and TRBJ2-4; weak D call: TRBD1 (5 bases). Germline V gene sequence: CDR1 SGHTA, CDR2 FQGNSA. The V and J ends lost 2 bases and 8 bases respectively, with 13 bases between them. CDR3 size: 14 residues. CDR3 bases: TGTGCCAGCAGCTTAATAGGCAGGGATGACATTCAGTACTTC. Its protein product is CASSLIGRDDIQYF.

The chain uses TRBV2 and TRBJ1-3, with D perhaps TRBD1 (5 bases). The CDR3 extends over 15 amino acids. Germline values: CDR1 SNHLY, CDR2 FYNNEI. V shed 2 bases and J shed 0 bases, with 8 bases lying between them. DNA of the CDR3: TGTGCCAGCAGTGAACAGGGAATCTCTGGAAACACCATATATTTT. This encodes CASSEQGISGNTIYF.

The chain employs TRBV28 and TRBJ1-2; D call uncertain. Germline values: CDR1 MDHEN, CDR2 SYDVKM. V lost 10 bases and J lost 5, with 11 bases in between. The CDR3 totals 11 residues. The CDR3 region is CATGLGYGYTF. Written as DNA, the CDR3 is TGTGCCACGGGATTGGGGTATGGCTACACCTTC.

This chain links TRBV27 with TRBJ2-7; 7 nucleotides line up with TRBD1. Trimming took 4 bases from V and 1 from J; bases not matched to a gene: 10. This CDR3 is built from 16 residues. The germline gives CDR1 MNHEY, CDR2 SMNVEV (reference sequence). The CDR3 DNA reads TGTGCCAGCAGTTCCGGCCGTGACAGGGTATCCTACGAGCAGTACTTC. Its translation: CASSSGRDRVSYEQYF.

The gene calls are TRBV19 and TRBJ2-2; TRBD2 matches at 11 bases. V lost 7 bases and J lost 6; bases outside the gene matches: 13. Germline CDR1 reads LNHDA; CDR2 reads SQIVND (reference sequence). The CDR3 has 17 amino acids. CDR3 residues: CASTYRVGLAGSGELFF. The CDR3 DNA is TGTGCCAGTACTTATAGGGTAGGACTAGCGGGTTCCGGGGAGCTGTTTTTT.

This chain links TRBV18 with TRBJ2-7, with 7 bases identical to TRBD2. CDR1 and CDR2 (germline): KGHSH, LQKENI. V shed 2 bases, J shed 2 bases, and the junction held 3 bases outside the gene matches. This CDR3 is 14 amino acids long. CDR3 in DNA: TGTGCCAGCTCACCAAAAGGACTAGCCTACGAGCAGTACTTC. Protein product: CASSPKGLAYEQYF.

The chain carries TRBV15 and TRBJ2-7, with D perhaps matching TRBD1 (7 bases). Between the trimmed V and J ends, which lost 0 bases and 3 bases, there was a span of 12 bases. The length of the CDR3 is 15 residues. CDR1 and CDR2 from the germline V gene are LNHNV and YYDKDF (reference sequence). The CDR3 loop reads CATSRDRGRNYEQYF. The CDR3 DNA follows: TGTGCCACCAGCAGAGACAGGGGGAGGAACTACGAGCAGTACTTC.

The rearrangement links TRBV28 to TRBJ2-3; 7 bases line up with TRBD1. Germline CDR1 is MDHEN and CDR2 is SYDVKM. The CDR3 spans 15 residues. After removal of 6 bases from V and 10 bases from J, the junction contained 16 bases not matched to a gene. Here the CDR3 reads CASRPTGALGDAQYF. For the CDR3, the DNA is TGTGCCAGCAGACCCACAGGGGCCCTCGGTGATGCGCAGTATTTT.